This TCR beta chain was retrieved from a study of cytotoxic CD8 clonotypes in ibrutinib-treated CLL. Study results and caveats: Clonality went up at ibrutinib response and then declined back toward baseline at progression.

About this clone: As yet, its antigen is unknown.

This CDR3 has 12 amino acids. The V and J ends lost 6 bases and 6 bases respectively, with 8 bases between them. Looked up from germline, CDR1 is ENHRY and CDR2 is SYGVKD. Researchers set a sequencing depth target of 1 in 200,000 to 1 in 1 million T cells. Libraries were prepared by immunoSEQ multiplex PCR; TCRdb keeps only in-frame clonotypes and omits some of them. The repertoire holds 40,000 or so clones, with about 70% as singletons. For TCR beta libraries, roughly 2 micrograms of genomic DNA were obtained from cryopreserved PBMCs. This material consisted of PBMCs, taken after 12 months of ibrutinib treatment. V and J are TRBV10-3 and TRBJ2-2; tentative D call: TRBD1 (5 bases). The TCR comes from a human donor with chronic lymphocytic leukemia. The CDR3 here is CAISPTAGELFF. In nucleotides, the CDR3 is TGTGCCATCAGCCCGACAGCCGGGGAGCTGTTTTTT.